These 14 T cell receptor beta chains share one sample of origin, sequenced in a study of early T cells in non-severe SARS-CoV-2 infection. TCRdb recomputed calls from the 5' RACE reads with MiXCR, one row per CDR3 protein. Here the sample spans about 34,000 distinct CDR3 sequences, approximately 6.9% being singletons. The sample in question was whole blood, obtained at baseline. The receptors derive from an adult who was a healthcare worker with PCR-confirmed SARS-CoV-2 infection or an uninfected control (not recorded which).

This clonotype appeared many times. The V and J genes are TRBV20-1 and TRBJ1-1; no reliable D call. CDR3 length equals 15 residues. CDR1 and CDR2 from the germline V gene are DFQATT and SNEGSKA (reference sequence). Deletions cut 0 bases from V and 1 base from J, with 12 bases between. CDR3 bases: TGCAGTGCTAGAGATCTAGGCAGACAGAACACTGAAGCTTTCTTT. Amino acid sequence: CSARDLGRQNTEAFF.

The genes are TRBV5-4 and TRBJ1-2, with D uncertain. Germline V gives CDR1 SGHNT, CDR2 YYREEE (reference sequence). The CDR3 covers 14 residues. Trimming stripped 5 bases from V and 0 bases from J, with 11 bases between. CDR3 sequence: CASRNNKANYGYTF. Here the CDR3 DNA reads TGTGCCAGCAGGAACAATAAAGCTAACTATGGCTACACCTTC.

This clonotype was observed a handful of times. The chain employs TRBV6-2 or TRBV6-3 and TRBJ2-1, with 8 bases matching TRBD1. The V segment lost 5 bases and the J segment 9 bases; nucleotides outside the gene matches: 15. The CDR3 sequence is 16 residues long. In germline, CDR1 is MNHEY, CDR2 SVGEGT. Here the CDR3 DNA reads TGTGCCAGCAGTCACCCCCGGACAGGGCGGTCGTTTGAGCAGTTCTTC. It yields the protein CASSHPRTGRSFEQFF.

This rearrangement joins TRBV7-2 to TRBJ2-1, with 13 bases fitting TRBD2. Losses at the gene ends were 2 bases for V and 4 bases for J; bases not matched to a gene: 5. This CDR3 has 17 amino acids. Germline V CDR1 and CDR2: SGHTA, FQGNSA. CDR3 residues: CASSLRTSGSIYNEQFF. CDR3 DNA: TGTGCCAGCAGCTTAAGGACTAGCGGGAGTATATACAATGAGCAGTTCTTC.

This clonotype was counted between two and nine times. This sequence joins TRBV6-5 and TRBJ2-3, with 8 nucleotides matching TRBD1. The CDR3 length is 15 residues. Germline CDR1 and CDR2: MNHEY and SVGAGI. V lost 5 bases to trimming and J lost 2 bases; unmatched junction nucleotides: 6. The DNA for the CDR3 is TGTGCCAGCAGTCTCGGACAGGGTCACACAGATACGCAGTATTTT. Amino acid sequence: CASSLGQGHTDTQYF.

This clonotype has a count of ten or more. V is TRBV5-1 and J is TRBJ2-1, with D perhaps TRBD2 (5 bases). This CDR3 is 15 amino acids long. Per the germline V gene, CDR1 is SGHRS and CDR2 is YFSETQ. V lost 1 base to trimming and J lost 2 bases, with 10 bases between them. The DNA for the CDR3 is TGCGCCAGCAGCTTGTACGGGGAAACCTACAATGAGCAGTTCTTC. Translation gives CASSLYGETYNEQFF.

This clonotype was seen only a few times. The rearrangement links TRBV4-3 to TRBJ1-2; a possible D gene is TRBD1 (6 bases). This CDR3 is built from 16 residues. V was cut by 0 bases and J by 1 base, with 12 bases left in between. CDR1 is LGHNA, CDR2 YSLEER, per germline. As DNA, the CDR3 is TGCGCCAGCAGCCAAGATAGTACAGGGCTTAACTATGGCTACACCTTC. Protein: CASSQDSTGLNYGYTF.

This clonotype was counted ten times or more. The chain couples TRBV20-1 to TRBJ1-4; tentative D call: TRBD1 (5 bases). Germline CDR1 reads DFQATT; CDR2 reads SNEGSKA (reference sequence). The CDR3 loop spans 14 amino acids. V dropped 2 bases and J dropped 6 bases, with 13 bases sitting between them. CDR3 protein: CSARNSGEYEKLFF. The CDR3 nucleotides read TGCAGTGCTAGAAACTCGGGGGAGTATGAAAAACTGTTTTTT.

This sequence joins TRBV20-1 and TRBJ2-7; TRBD2 agrees at 10 bases. The V gene end was trimmed by 4 bases and the J gene end by 4 bases; junction bases not matched to a gene: 10. The length of the CDR3 is 15 residues. Germline V gene data show CDR1 as DFQATT and CDR2 as SNEGSKA (reference sequence). CDR3 region: CSANANLAGVYEQYF. DNA of the CDR3: TGCAGTGCTAACGCAAATCTAGCGGGAGTATACGAGCAGTACTTC.

The chain recombines TRBV4-3 with TRBJ2-7, with D perhaps matching TRBD2 (5 bases). The CDR3 length is 13 residues. Trimming stripped 2 bases from V and 5 bases from J, with 10 bases between. Germline loops: CDR1 LGHNA, CDR2 YSLEER. The CDR3 reads CASSQQRGNEQYF. CDR3 DNA: TGCGCCAGCAGCCAACAACGAGGGAACGAGCAGTACTTC.

In this sample, this clonotype turned up a few times. V and J are TRBV5-1 and TRBJ1-6, with D maybe TRBD1 (6 bases). The germline V gene encodes CDR1 SGHRS and CDR2 YFSETQ. The V gene lost 1 base and the J gene lost 7 bases, with 15 bases spanning the gap. This CDR3 is 16 amino acids long. In DNA form, the CDR3 reads TGCGCCAGCAGCTTGATGACAGGAGGAACCAATTCACCCCTCCACTTT. It codes for CASSLMTGGTNSPLHF.

This clonotype was seen ten or more times. The chain links TRBV7-8 to TRBJ2-5; no clear D. Looked up from germline, CDR1 is SGHVS and CDR2 is FQNEAQ. The CDR3 is made up of 14 amino acids. V dropped 4 bases and J dropped 2 bases, with 11 bases sitting between them. The CDR3 nucleotides are TGTGCCAGCAGCTCCCTCGGTCCACAAGAGACCCAGTACTTC. Translation gives CASSSLGPQETQYF.

This clonotype was seen many times. This chain links TRBV29-1 with TRBJ2-4; D might be TRBD2 (5 bases). Germline V gene sequence: CDR1 SQVTM, CDR2 ANQGSEA. The CDR3 has 14 residues. V lost 0 bases and J lost 4, with 10 bases in between. The DNA of the CDR3 is TGCAGCGTTGAAGATTTCGGACTTAAAAACATTCAGTACTTC. It specifies CSVEDFGLKNIQYF.

This clonotype showed up many times. The rearrangement links TRBV11-3 to TRBJ1-2; TRBD1 matches 8 bases. J lost 5 bases, V lost 4 bases, and 3 bases had no gene match. Germline CDR1 reads SGHNT; CDR2 reads YENEEA. The CDR3 is made up of 13 amino acids. CDR3 loop: CASSSRTGYGYTF. The CDR3 bases are TGTGCCAGCAGCTCCCGGACAGGGTATGGCTACACCTTC.